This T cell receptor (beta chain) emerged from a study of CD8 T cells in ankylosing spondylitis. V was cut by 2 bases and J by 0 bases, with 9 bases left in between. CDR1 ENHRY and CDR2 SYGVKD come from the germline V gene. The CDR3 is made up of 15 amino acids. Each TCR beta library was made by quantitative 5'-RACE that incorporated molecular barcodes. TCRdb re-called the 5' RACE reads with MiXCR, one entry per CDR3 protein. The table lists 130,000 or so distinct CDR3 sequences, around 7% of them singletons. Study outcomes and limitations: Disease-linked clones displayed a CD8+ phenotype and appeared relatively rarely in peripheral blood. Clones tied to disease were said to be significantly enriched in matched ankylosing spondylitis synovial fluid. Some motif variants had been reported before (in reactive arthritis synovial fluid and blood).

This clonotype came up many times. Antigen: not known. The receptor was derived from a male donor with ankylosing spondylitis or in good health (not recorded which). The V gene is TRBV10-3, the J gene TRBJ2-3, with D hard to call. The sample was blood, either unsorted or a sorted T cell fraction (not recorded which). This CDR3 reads CAISEGRASTDTQYF. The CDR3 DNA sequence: TGTGCCATCAGTGAGGGACGGGCCAGCACAGATACGCAGTATTTT.